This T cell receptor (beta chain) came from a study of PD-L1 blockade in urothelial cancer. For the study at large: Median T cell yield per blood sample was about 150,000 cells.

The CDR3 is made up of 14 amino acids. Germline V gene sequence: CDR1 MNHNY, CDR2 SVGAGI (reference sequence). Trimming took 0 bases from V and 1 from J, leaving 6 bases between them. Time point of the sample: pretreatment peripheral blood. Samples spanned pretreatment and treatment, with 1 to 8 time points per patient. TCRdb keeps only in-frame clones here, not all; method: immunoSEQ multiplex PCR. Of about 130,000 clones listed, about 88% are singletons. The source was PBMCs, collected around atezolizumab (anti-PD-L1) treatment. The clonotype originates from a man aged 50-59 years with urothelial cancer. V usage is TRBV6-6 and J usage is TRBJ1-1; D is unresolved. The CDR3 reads CASSYSFRNTEAFF. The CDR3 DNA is TGTGCCAGCAGTTACTCTTTCAGGAACACTGAAGCTTTCTTT.